This passage covers 14 T cell receptor beta chains from one sample sequenced in a study of T cell responses to AZD1222 COVID-19 vaccine. Clones were read by immunoSEQ multiplex PCR, and TCRdb kept only the in-frame ones, dropping some. The table lists some 200,000 clones, just over 90% of them singletons. Sequences were derived from peripheral blood, sampled 28 days after the second dose of the MenACWY control vaccine. These receptors originate from an adult who received the MenACWY meningococcal vaccine as a control.

The V call is TRBV9, the J call TRBJ2-2; D may be TRBD2 (5 bases). Germline CDR1 reads SGDLS; CDR2 reads YYNGEE. V dropped 0 bases and J dropped 1 base, with 7 bases sitting between them. The CDR3 has 15 amino acids. The CDR3 coding sequence is TGTGCCAGCAGCGTAGGGGAGTGGAACACCGGGGAGCTGTTTTTT. As protein: CASSVGEWNTGELFF.

The chain joins TRBV5-1 to TRBJ2-5, with TRBD2 identical over 10 bases. J gave up 5 bases and V 1 base, and 11 bases lay outside the gene matches. Germline loops: CDR1 SGHRS, CDR2 YFSETQ. The length of the CDR3 is 17 residues. The CDR3: CASSLRVQVGLAETQYF. The CDR3 bases are TGCGCCAGCAGCTTGCGGGTTCAGGTGGGACTAGCGGAGACCCAGTACTTC.

The chain links TRBV24-1 to TRBJ1-5; D is undetermined. Per the germline V gene, CDR1 is KGHDR and CDR2 is SFDVKD. There are 15 residues in the CDR3. V was clipped by 4 bases and J by 4 bases, with 13 bases between them. For the CDR3, the DNA is TGTGCCACCAGTGACCCCGACGGATCAAATCAGCCCCAGCATTTT. This sequence encodes CATSDPDGSNQPQHF.

The chain links TRBV7-2 to TRBJ2-3, with 9 bases fitting TRBD2. V trimming: 4 bases; J trimming: 4 bases; junction bases outside the gene matches: 6. Looked up from germline, CDR1 is SGHTA and CDR2 is FQGNSA. The CDR3 extends over 15 amino acids. Written as DNA, the CDR3 is TGTGCCAGCAGCTCGATAGCGGGAGCCGCAGATACGCAGTATTTT. This translates into CASSSIAGAADTQYF. Drawing the rest from reference TRBV7-2 and TRBJ2-3, the complete variable domain is GAGVSQSPSNKVTEKGKDVELRCDPISGHTALYWYRQSLGQGLEFLIYFQGNSAPDKSGLPSDRFSAERTGGSVSTLTIQRTQQEDSAVYLCASSSIAGAADTQYFGPGTRLTVL.

This chain joins TRBV30 and TRBJ1-1; D not certain. CDR1 GTSNPN and CDR2 SVGIG come from the germline V gene (reference sequence). This CDR3 has 14 residues. V was pared by 1 base and J by 4 bases, with 13 bases between. The CDR3 DNA follows: TGTGCCTGGAGTGCCACCGGAGTTAGCACTGAAGCTTTCTTT. Amino acids: CAWSATGVSTEAFF.

This clone has just one count. The rearrangement uses TRBV5-1 and TRBJ2-1; D unclear. CDR1 SGHRS and CDR2 YFSETQ come from the germline V gene. CDR3 length equals 14 residues. Trimming left V 2 bases short and J 10 bases short, with 16 bases between. As DNA, the CDR3 is TGCGCCAGCAGCTTTAGTGGGCGTGCCACCGAGCAGTTCTTC. It translates to CASSFSGRATEQFF.

This chain connects TRBV6-5 to TRBJ1-1, with D perhaps matching TRBD1 (5 bases). The CDR3 loop spans 16 amino acids. CDR1 is MNHEY, CDR2 SVGAGI, per germline. V lost 3 bases and J 3 bases, leaving 17 bases between the germline ends. The CDR3 here is CASSYRDVGAHTEAFF. The DNA of the CDR3 is TGTGCCAGCAGTTATAGGGACGTTGGGGCCCACACTGAAGCTTTCTTT.

The chain combines TRBV24-1 with TRBJ2-7, with 11 bases identical to TRBD2. Trimming removed 4 bases from V and 6 bases from J; junction bases left unmatched: 7. The CDR3 has 15 residues. Germline V gene lookup returns CDR1 KGHDR and CDR2 SFDVKD. DNA for the CDR3: TGTGCCACCAGTGAGAGCCTAGCGGGAGGTTCCGAGCAGTACTTC. Amino acid sequence: CATSESLAGGSEQYF.

V usage is TRBV27 and J usage is TRBJ1-2; a weak D match, TRBD1 (5 bases). Germline V gene data show CDR1 as MNHEY and CDR2 as SMNVEV (reference sequence). Trimming removed 4 bases at V and 0 bases at J, with 12 bases between. The CDR3 spans 15 residues. The CDR3 nucleotides read TGTGCCAGCAGTTCTATGGGGGTCCCTAACTATGGCTACACCTTC. Amino acids: CASSSMGVPNYGYTF.

V usage is TRBV2 and J usage is TRBJ1-4, with unresolved D. CDR1 is SNHLY, CDR2 FYNNEI, per germline. Deletions cut 6 bases from V and 2 bases from J, with 10 bases between. The CDR3 loop spans 14 amino acids. The CDR3 DNA is TGTGCCAGCAGATCGGAGGTGACTAATGAAAAACTGTTTTTT. Protein: CASRSEVTNEKLFF.

This chain connects TRBV5-1 to TRBJ2-1, with 16 nucleotides matching TRBD2. Losses at the gene ends were 1 base for V and 1 base for J; bases not matched to a gene: 5. CDR1 is SGHRS and CDR2 is YFSETQ in the germline V gene. CDR3 length equals 19 residues. In DNA, the CDR3 is TGCGCCAGCAGCTTGTCCGGGACTAGCGGGAGGGTTTCCTACAATGAGCAGTTCTTC. Its protein is CASSLSGTSGRVSYNEQFF.

V gene TRBV14 combines with J gene TRBJ1-2, with D possibly TRBD1 on 6 matching bases. V was pared by 0 bases and J by 7 bases, with 18 bases between. The germline V gene encodes CDR1 SGHDN and CDR2 FVKESK. The CDR3 has 16 residues. CDR3 sequence reads: CASSQDWLMGGAGYTF. CDR3 nucleotides: TGTGCCAGCAGCCAAGATTGGTTAATGGGGGGCGCTGGCTACACCTTC.

This chain connects TRBV29-1 to TRBJ2-5; perhaps TRBD2 as D (5 bases). The CDR3 has 11 residues. V was cut by 6 bases and J by 2 bases, with 7 bases left in between. From germline, CDR1 is SQVTM and CDR2 ANQGSEA. The CDR3 protein is CSVAEQETQYF. CDR3 DNA sequence: TGCAGCGTAGCGGAGCAAGAGACCCAGTACTTC. The whole variable domain, filled in from reference TRBV29-1 and TRBJ2-5, reads SAVISQKPSRDICQRGTSLTIQCQVDSQVTMMFWYRQQPGQSLTLIATANQGSEATYESGFVIDKFPISRPNLTFSTLTVSNMSPEDSSIYLCSVAEQETQYFGPGTRLLVL.

The V gene is TRBV28, the J gene TRBJ1-2; D is undetermined. CDR3 length: 12 amino acids. Trimming pared 8 bases from V and 0 bases from J, leaving 7 bases between. Germline V gene data show CDR1 as MDHEN and CDR2 as SYDVKM. The CDR3 loop reads CASGRPNYGYTF. For the CDR3, the DNA is TGTGCCAGCGGCAGGCCTAACTATGGCTACACCTTC.